What follows are 30 T cell receptor beta chains derived from one specimen sequenced in a study of T cells in tumors after PD-1 blockade. Some clones are missing from TCRdb's copy, which holds only in-frame ones; the method was immunoSEQ multiplex PCR. The data hold roughly 50,000 clones, with 81% observed a single time. Material: PBMCs, obtained before anti-PD-1 treatment. Every receptor here comes from a human donor with basal cell carcinoma.

The genes are TRBV9 and TRBJ1-1; 9 nucleotides match TRBD1. There are 15 residues in the CDR3. Losses at the gene ends were 4 bases for V and 4 bases for J; bases not matched to a gene: 8. Per the germline V gene, CDR1 is SGDLS and CDR2 is YYNGEE. The CDR3 DNA is TGTGCCAGCAGCCTCGGGACAGGGAAAGGCACTGAAGCTTTCTTT. Translation gives CASSLGTGKGTEAFF.

The chain links TRBV5-6 to TRBJ1-4; no firm D call. There are 15 residues in the CDR3. Germline CDR1 and CDR2: SGHDT and YYEEEE. V was pared by 2 bases and J by 4 bases, with 12 bases between. The CDR3 region is CASSFVTEDNEKLFF. DNA of the CDR3: TGTGCCAGCAGCTTCGTGACCGAAGATAATGAAAAACTGTTTTTT.

The rearrangement links TRBV9 to TRBJ2-1; TRBD2 agrees at 14 bases. This CDR3 contains 16 residues. The germline V gene has CDR1 SGDLS and CDR2 YYNGEE. V shed 4 bases and J 6 bases; nucleotides not matched to a gene: 6. The CDR3 DNA reads TGTGCCAGCAGCATCGCCGGGACTAGCGGGAGCAATGAGCAGTTCTTC. Encoded protein: CASSIAGTSGSNEQFF.

This chain links TRBV6-5 with TRBJ1-1; D might be TRBD1 (5 bases). The CDR3 totals 14 residues. The V end lost 5 bases, the J end lost 1 base, and 11 bases lay between the germline ends. Per the germline V gene, CDR1 is MNHEY and CDR2 is SVGAGI. As DNA, the CDR3 is TGTGCCAGCAGTCAACTTGGACAGAACACTGAAGCTTTCTTT. This codes for CASSQLGQNTEAFF.

V is TRBV2 and J is TRBJ1-5; no reliable D call. Trimming took off 2 bases at V and 6 bases at J, with 11 bases between the two ends. Germline-derived CDR1 and CDR2 are SNHLY and FYNNEI. This CDR3 is 14 amino acids long. In nucleotides, the CDR3 is TGTGCCAGCAGTGAACGCACGCAAAGTCAGCCCCAGCATTTT. It encodes CASSERTQSQPQHF. Full variable domain (rest looked up from reference TRBV2 and TRBJ1-5): EPEVTQTPSHQVTQMGQEVILRCVPISNHLYFYWYRQILGQKVEFLVSFYNNEISEKSEIFDDQFSVERPDGSNFTLKIRSTKLEDSAMYFCASSERTQSQPQHFGDGTRLSIL.

The chain employs TRBV5-4 and TRBJ2-5, with D hard to call. This CDR3 contains 13 residues. Trimming stripped 4 bases from V and 5 bases from J, with 12 bases between. Germline CDR1 is SGHNT and CDR2 is YYREEE (reference sequence). The CDR3 here is CASSPEQRETQYF. The DNA for the CDR3 is TGTGCCAGCAGCCCGGAGCAGAGGGAGACCCAGTACTTC.

V gene TRBV7-2 combines with J gene TRBJ1-3; tentatively, D is TRBD1 (5 bases). The CDR3 sequence is 14 residues long. The V end was cut by 4 bases, the J end by 1 base, with 8 bases between. CDR1 and CDR2 (germline): SGHTA, FQGNSA. CDR3 amino acids: CASSSRGSGNTIYF. The DNA of the CDR3 is TGTGCCAGCAGCTCCCGGGGGTCTGGAAACACCATATATTTT.

J is TRBJ2-1 and V is TRBV6-6, with 9 bases lining up with TRBD2. CDR3 size: 14 residues. The ends lost 6 bases at V and 4 bases at J; junction bases unmatched: 4. The germline V gene encodes CDR1 MNHNY and CDR2 SVGAGI (reference sequence). The DNA of the CDR3 is TGTGCCAGCAGGACTAGCGGTGGGTACAATGAGCAGTTCTTC. Amino acid sequence: CASRTSGGYNEQFF.

V and J are TRBV5-4 and TRBJ2-1, with D possibly TRBD1 on 5 matching bases. Germline V gene data show CDR1 as SGHNT and CDR2 as YYREEE (reference sequence). V lost 1 base, J lost 2 bases, and 10 bases lay in between. This CDR3 comprises 15 residues. The CDR3 sequence is CASSLTAGTYNEQFF. Written as DNA, the CDR3 is TGTGCCAGCAGCTTGACCGCAGGGACCTACAATGAGCAGTTCTTC.

The chain is built from TRBV13 and TRBJ1-6, with unresolved D. This CDR3 contains 14 residues. Germline V CDR1 and CDR2: PRHDT, FYEKMQ (reference sequence). V dropped 5 bases and J dropped 8 bases, with 13 bases sitting between them. This chain's CDR3 is CASSPSRRDSPLHF. Written as DNA, the CDR3 is TGTGCCAGCAGCCCGTCTAGACGGGATTCACCCCTCCACTTT.

V and J are TRBV24-1 and TRBJ2-1; D is uncertain. The ends were cut back, 3 bases at V and 6 bases at J, with 14 bases in the middle. The V gene's germline CDR1 is KGHDR and CDR2 SFDVKD. This CDR3 has 15 residues. In DNA, the CDR3 is TGTGCCACCAGTGATCATACACGGGCAAGCAATGAGCAGTTCTTC. Its translation is CATSDHTRASNEQFF.

This chain uses TRBV19 with TRBJ1-5, with 9 bases that match TRBD1. Unmatched junction bases numbered 6, after V lost 4 bases and J lost 2 bases. CDR3 size: 16 residues. Per germline, CDR1 LNHDA and CDR2 SQIVND (reference sequence). The CDR3 loop reads CASSTGTGWGNQPQHF. In DNA, the CDR3 is TGTGCCAGTAGTACCGGGACAGGGTGGGGCAATCAGCCCCAGCATTTT.

The chain has TRBV14 and TRBJ1-1; D not resolved. Germline V gives CDR1 SGHDN, CDR2 FVKESK. Trimming removed 0 bases from V and 5 bases from J, with 7 bases in between. The CDR3 length is 13 residues. The CDR3 DNA reads as TGTGCCAGCAGCCAAGACGTGAGGACTGAAGCTTTCTTT. Translating gives CASSQDVRTEAFF.

The J gene is TRBJ2-3, the V gene TRBV4-1, with TRBD2 as a possible D gene (6 bases). V lost 0 bases and J 1 base, leaving 11 bases between the germline ends. From germline, CDR1 is MGHRA and CDR2 YSYEKL. This CDR3 region has 16 residues. Written as DNA, the CDR3 is TGCGCCAGCAGCCAAGAAAGTAGGAGGGGCACAGATACGCAGTATTTT. Its translation: CASSQESRRGTDTQYF.

The chain recombines TRBV30 with TRBJ1-2, with 8 bases aligning to TRBD1. V trimming: 2 bases; J trimming: 8 bases; junction bases outside the gene matches: 10. The germline gives CDR1 GTSNPN, CDR2 SVGIG (reference sequence). CDR3 length: 14 amino acids. DNA of the CDR3: TGTGCCTGGAGTCGACCAGGGGGCGCGGGGGGCTACACCTTC. Amino acid sequence: CAWSRPGGAGGYTF.

CDR3 in amino acids: CASSLTGDRVVLFGRYNEQFF. In DNA, the CDR3 is TGTGCCAGCAGTCTAACCGGGGACAGGGTAGTTCTTTTCGGCCGATACAATGAGCAGTTCTTC. The chain has TRBV28 and TRBJ2-1; the match to TRBD1 covers 9 bases. The trim removed 5 bases at V and 4 bases at J, leaving 24 bases unmatched. The CDR3 runs to 21 residues. Per germline, CDR1 MDHEN and CDR2 SYDVKM.

This clone was counted between two and nine times. This chain links TRBV11-1 with TRBJ2-5; possible D gene TRBD2, 6 bases. CDR1 and CDR2 (germline): SGHAT, FQDESV (reference sequence). V lost 2 bases and J lost 5, with 12 bases in between. The CDR3 loop spans 14 amino acids. As DNA, the CDR3 is TGTGCCAGCAGCTTACGGGGGACCGTGGAGACCCAGTACTTC. Encoded protein: CASSLRGTVETQYF.

This clone was detected only a few times. The J gene is TRBJ2-1, the V gene TRBV4-2, with D perhaps matching TRBD2 (6 bases). Germline V gene data show CDR1 as LGHNA and CDR2 as YNFKEQ. The CDR3 is 15 amino acids. The V end lost 1 base, the J end lost 8 bases, and 15 bases lay between the germline ends. This CDR3 is CASSQGGESWDEQFF. The CDR3 bases are TGTGCCAGCAGCCAAGGGGGGGAATCGTGGGATGAGCAGTTCTTC.

The chain recombines TRBV10-3 with TRBJ2-7; D is perhaps TRBD1 (6 bases). Germline CDR1 and CDR2: ENHRY and SYGVKD. V shed 4 bases and J shed 2 bases, with 15 bases lying between them. The CDR3 covers 15 residues. The CDR3 spells CAISVLQGRAYEQYF. Written as DNA, the CDR3 is TGTGCCATCAGTGTGCTACAGGGTAGGGCCTACGAGCAGTACTTC.

This clone showed up just once. V is TRBV3-1 (or the pseudogene TRBV3-2) and J is TRBJ2-5; 11 bases agree with TRBD2. After removal of 0 bases from V and 3 bases from J, the junction contained 6 bases not matched to a gene. This CDR3 contains 17 residues. The germline gives CDR1 LGHDT, CDR2 YNNKEL (reference sequence). The DNA for the CDR3 is TGTGCCAGCAGCCAAGATAGGACTAGCGGGCCCAAAGAGACCCAGTACTTC. Translating it yields CASSQDRTSGPKETQYF.

The genes are TRBV11-1 and TRBJ2-5, with 8 positions matching TRBD2. The CDR3 runs 16 residues. V shed 0 bases and J 5 bases; nucleotides not matched to a gene: 8. Germline CDR1 SGHAT, CDR2 FQDESV (reference sequence). CDR3 residues: CASSLAPTGGTETQYF. The CDR3 nucleotides are TGTGCCAGCAGCTTAGCCCCGACGGGGGGGACGGAGACCCAGTACTTC. The complete variable domain, with remaining parts taken from reference TRBV11-1 and TRBJ2-5, reads EAEVAQSPRYKITEKSQAVAFWCDPISGHATLYWYRQILGQGPELLVQFQDESVVDDSQLPKDRFSAERLKGVDSTLKIQPAELGDSAMYLCASSLAPTGGTETQYFGPGTRLLVL.

V gene TRBV2 combines with J gene TRBJ2-7; 8 bases agree with TRBD1. Trimming removed 7 bases from V and 6 bases from J; junction bases left unmatched: 5. The CDR3 consists of 12 residues. Germline CDR1 is SNHLY and CDR2 is FYNNEI. CDR3 loop: CASILQGGEQYF. The DNA for the CDR3 is TGTGCCAGCATCTTACAGGGGGGCGAGCAGTACTTC. The whole variable domain, filled in from reference TRBV2 and TRBJ2-7, reads EPEVTQTPSHQVTQMGQEVILRCVPISNHLYFYWYRQILGQKVEFLVSFYNNEISEKSEIFDDQFSVERPDGSNFTLKIRSTKLEDSAMYFCASILQGGEQYFGPGTRLTVT.

This chain connects TRBV19 to TRBJ2-3; TRBD1 might be the D (5 bases). V lost 5 bases, J lost 2 bases, and 17 bases lay in between. Per germline, CDR1 LNHDA and CDR2 SQIVND (reference sequence). CDR3 length: 16 residues. In nucleotides, the CDR3 is TGTGCCAGTAGTCTGCAGACAGTTTCCTACACAGATACGCAGTATTTT. Translation gives CASSLQTVSYTDTQYF.

The chain combines TRBV7-9 with TRBJ2-2; no clear D. V was trimmed by 2 bases and J by 4 bases, leaving 8 bases between them. CDR1 SEHNR and CDR2 FQNEAQ come from the germline V gene (reference sequence). The CDR3 consists of 14 residues. The CDR3 loop is CASSLRRLTGELFF. In DNA form, the CDR3 reads TGTGCCAGCAGCTTACGCAGGCTCACCGGGGAGCTGTTTTTT. The full variable domain, with the rest looked up from reference TRBV7-9 and TRBJ2-2, is DTGVSQNPRHKITKRGQNVTFRCDPISEHNRLYWYRQTLGQGPEFLTYFQNEAQLEKSRLLSDRFSAERPKGSFSTLEIQRTEQGDSAMYLCASSLRRLTGELFFGEGSRLTVL.

V usage is TRBV6-1 and J usage is TRBJ1-2; D gene uncertain. The V end was cut by 6 bases, the J end by 7 bases, with 6 bases between. This CDR3 has 10 amino acids. The germline CDR1 and CDR2 sequences are MNHNS and SASEGT. CDR3: CASRTCGYTF. CDR3 nucleotide sequence: TGTGCCAGCAGAACCTGTGGCTACACCTTC.

This clone was recorded once. V is TRBV6-5 and J is TRBJ2-5; the D gene is possibly TRBD1 (6 bases). V lost 6 bases, J lost 5 bases, and 13 bases lay in between. Germline CDR1 and CDR2: MNHEY and SVGAGI. The CDR3 sequence is 13 residues long. This chain's CDR3 is CASSRTGWETQYF. Written as DNA, the CDR3 is TGTGCCAGCAGCCGTACAGGGTGGGAGACCCAGTACTTC.

The chain has TRBV18 and TRBJ1-4; weak D call: TRBD1 (6 bases). The germline V gene has CDR1 KGHSH and CDR2 LQKENI. Between the trimmed V and J ends, which lost 5 bases and 8 bases, there was a span of 21 bases. The CDR3 is 16 residues long. The CDR3 sequence is CASSTTQGPQTEKLFF. The CDR3 DNA is TGTGCCAGCTCAACAACTCAGGGGCCCCAGACAGAAAAACTGTTTTTT.

The V call is TRBV7-2, the J call TRBJ2-6; D gene ambiguous. CDR3 size: 17 residues. Trimming shortened V by 1 base and J by 4 bases, and 14 bases separated the two germline ends. The V gene's germline CDR1 is SGHTA and CDR2 FQGNSA. CDR3 amino acids: CASSLVLSPEGANVLTF. In DNA form, the CDR3 reads TGTGCCAGCAGCTTAGTCCTGTCTCCCGAGGGGGCCAACGTCCTGACTTTC.

The V call is TRBV7-6, the J call TRBJ2-5; D is possibly TRBD2 (6 bases). Trimming stripped 6 bases from V and 7 bases from J, with 18 bases between. Germline values: CDR1 SGHVS, CDR2 FNYEAQ. CDR3 length: 14 amino acids. CDR3 sequence reads: CASRLGLALGTQYF. In DNA, the CDR3 is TGTGCCAGCAGGTTGGGACTGGCCCTGGGGACCCAGTACTTC. Filled out from reference TRBV7-6 and TRBJ2-5, the complete variable domain reads GAGVSQSPRYKVTKRGQDVALRCDPISGHVSLYWYRQALGQGPEFLTYFNYEAQQDKSGLPNDRFSAERPEGSISTLTIQRTEQRDSAMYRCASRLGLALGTQYFGPGTRLLVL.

This rearrangement joins TRBV2 to TRBJ2-1, with D possibly being TRBD2 (6 bases). The CDR3 length is 13 residues. Between the trimmed V and J ends, which lost 8 bases and 2 bases, there was a span of 10 bases. The germline V gene encodes CDR1 SNHLY and CDR2 FYNNEI. The CDR3 DNA reads TGTGCCAGCCGGGACTCCGCCTACAATGAGCAGTTCTTC. It yields the protein CASRDSAYNEQFF.